Presented here are 26 T cell receptor beta chains from one specimen sequenced in a study of regulatory T cells in long-lasting Graves disease. Arm-PCR of CDR3 regions with iRepertoire HTBI primers generated TCR beta libraries. TCRdb reprocessed the multiplex PCR reads with MiXCR, giving one entry per CDR3 protein. This sample carries approximately 690,000 distinct CDR3 sequences, about 30% of them seen once, and the ten largest clones take under 50%. Time point denoted: persistent/refractory GD, antithyroid drugs over 5 years with positive TRAb. Researchers made the TCR library from RNA that was extracted from PBMCs. The sample in question was peripheral blood mononuclear cells (PBMCs), obtained when the disease was refractory, from a patient treated with antithyroid drugs. The receptors shown here come from a female donor with Graves disease.

The CDR3 DNA follows: TGTGCCACCAGCAGAGATAGAGTTAGCAATCAGCCCCAGCATTTT. Its protein product is CATSRDRVSNQPQHF. The chain links TRBV15 to TRBJ1-5; D uncertain. Germline assignment: CDR1 LNHNV and CDR2 YYDKDF (reference sequence). The CDR3 is made up of 15 amino acids. V shed 0 bases and J shed 0 bases, with 6 bases lying between them.

This clonotype occurred once. The rearrangement uses TRBV6-5 and TRBJ2-7; TRBD2 matches at 8 bases. The CDR3 sequence is 17 residues long. The V gene's germline CDR1 is MNHEY and CDR2 SVGAGI. The J segment lost 2 bases and the V segment lost 0 bases, leaving 9 bases of the junction unmatched. The CDR3 DNA follows: TGTGCCAGCAGTTACTCTACCCTGACTAGCGCTACCTACGAGCAGTACTTC. It specifies CASSYSTLTSATYEQYF.

The V gene is TRBV7-2, the J gene TRBJ1-2; D is undetermined. Trimming cost V 0 bases and J 3 bases, with 8 bases left between them. Germline loops: CDR1 SGHTA, CDR2 FQGNSA. The CDR3 sequence is 14 residues long. This CDR3 is CASSLAVAHYGYTF. For the CDR3, the DNA is TGTGCCAGCAGCTTAGCCGTAGCTCACTATGGCTACACCTTC.

V gene TRBV19 combines with J gene TRBJ1-1; no clear D. Germline CDR1 LNHDA, CDR2 SQIVND (reference sequence). V was shortened by 4 bases and J by 1 base, with 10 bases between the two germline ends. The CDR3 spans 14 residues. CDR3 nucleotides: TGTGCCAGTAGTACCCACCGGGAGAACACTGAAGCTTTCTTT. Its protein is CASSTHRENTEAFF.

This clonotype was recorded many times. The chain is built from TRBV7-6 and TRBJ2-4; D perhaps matches TRBD2 (6 bases). This CDR3 has 14 amino acids. Germline assignment: CDR1 SGHVS and CDR2 FNYEAQ. V lost 3 bases and J 8 bases, leaving 14 bases between the germline ends. The chain's CDR3 is CASSLGRLGDIQYF. CDR3 in DNA: TGTGCCAGCAGCTTGGGGAGGCTGGGGGACATTCAGTACTTC.

This clonotype was counted only a few times. The genes are TRBV11-2 and TRBJ2-7; TRBD2 aligns across 9 bases. The germline V gene encodes CDR1 SGHAT and CDR2 FQNNGV. CDR3 length: 16 amino acids. V dropped 2 bases and J dropped 3; count of bases not matched to a gene: 8. The DNA of the CDR3 is TGTGCCAGCAGCTTAACGGCGGCTAGCGGGAACTACGAGCAGTACTTC. Its translation: CASSLTAASGNYEQYF.

Written as DNA, the CDR3 is TGTGCCAGCAGTCCAACGCAGGGGGCGAGAAACACCATATATTTT. Its protein is CASSPTQGARNTIYF. The genes are TRBV6-1 and TRBJ1-3; 8 positions agree with TRBD1. CDR1 is MNHNS, CDR2 SASEGT, per germline. Trimming cost V 5 bases and J 5 bases; bases outside gene matches: 8. The CDR3 has 15 amino acids.

This clonotype was counted only a few times. The gene calls are TRBV10-3 and TRBJ2-7; perhaps D is TRBD1 or TRBD2 (5 bases each). Germline loops: CDR1 ENHRY, CDR2 SYGVKD. Trimming took off 6 bases at V and 7 bases at J, with 19 bases between the two ends. The CDR3 is made up of 14 amino acids. CDR3 sequence: CAIRGVASNGEQYF. In nucleotides, the CDR3 is TGTGCCATCAGAGGGGTAGCGAGTAATGGGGAGCAGTACTTC.

The V gene is TRBV3-1, the J gene TRBJ1-1; a weak D match, TRBD1 (6 bases). CDR3 size: 12 residues. Germline V gene data show CDR1 as LGHDT and CDR2 as YNNKEL (reference sequence). The V end was cut by 7 bases, the J end by 10 bases, with 16 bases between. The CDR3 DNA sequence: TGTGCCAGCAACGTCAGGGGAAGTGTAGCTTTCTTT. This sequence encodes CASNVRGSVAFF.

This clonotype was counted only a few times. This chain uses TRBV11-2 with TRBJ2-2; the match to TRBD2 covers 7 bases. Germline CDR1 SGHAT, CDR2 FQNNGV. The CDR3 spans 17 residues. V gave up 1 base and J gave up 6 bases; unmatched junction bases: 11. CDR3 sequence: CASSLASTGRVSGELFF. The DNA of the CDR3 is TGTGCCAGCAGCTTAGCATCTACGGGGAGGGTATCCGGGGAGCTGTTTTTT.

The V and J genes are TRBV6-2 or TRBV6-3 and TRBJ2-1; weak D call: TRBD2 (6 bases). V was cut by 4 bases and J by 6 bases, with 19 bases left in between. Germline loops: CDR1 MNHEY, CDR2 SVGEGT. The CDR3 extends over 16 amino acids. As DNA, the CDR3 is TGTGCCAGCAGTTCCGGGCGGCGGGGCGTCCTCAATGAGCAGTTCTTC. Its translation is CASSSGRRGVLNEQFF.

This clonotype appeared a few times. The V and J genes are TRBV6-1 and TRBJ1-4; maybe TRBD1 (5 bases). The CDR3 totals 13 residues. V was pared by 6 bases and J by 8 bases, with 13 bases between. CDR1 and CDR2 (germline): MNHNS, SASEGT. Here the CDR3 reads CASRLRDGEKLFF. Here the CDR3 DNA reads TGTGCCAGCAGGCTAAGGGACGGGGAAAAACTGTTTTTT.

This clonotype was detected a few times. The V call is TRBV6-1, the J call TRBJ2-7; D not resolved. V was pared by 7 bases and J by 6 bases, with 13 bases between. The CDR3 loop spans 12 amino acids. Germline CDR1 MNHNS, CDR2 SASEGT. The CDR3 region has the DNA TGTGCCAGCAAGGGCTCGTACTCCGAGCAGTACTTC. This encodes CASKGSYSEQYF.

The V call is TRBV6-1, the J call TRBJ1-6; possibly TRBD1 for D (5 bases). Trimming removed 3 bases from V and 4 bases from J, with 7 bases in between. CDR1 is MNHNS and CDR2 is SASEGT in the germline V gene. The CDR3 spans 14 residues. This CDR3 is CASSDRAYNSPLHF. Written as DNA, the CDR3 is TGTGCCAGCAGTGACAGGGCGTATAATTCACCCCTCCACTTT.

This clonotype was detected a few times. The V call is TRBV5-5, the J call TRBJ1-1; D unclear. The CDR3 is made up of 15 amino acids. Germline assignment: CDR1 SGHKS and CDR2 YYEKEE (reference sequence). V dropped 4 bases and J dropped 1 base, with 14 bases sitting between them. The CDR3 is CASSPNPGRNTEAFF. CDR3 coding DNA: TGTGCCAGCAGCCCCAATCCCGGACGGAACACTGAAGCTTTCTTT.

In its sample, this clonotype was seen many times. The rearrangement links TRBV28 to TRBJ1-2; D is uncertain. This CDR3 spans 12 amino acids. The germline V gene has CDR1 MDHEN and CDR2 SYDVKM. V was trimmed by 4 bases and J by 1 base, leaving 4 bases between them. The CDR3 loop reads CASSSNNYGYTF. CDR3 in DNA: TGTGCCAGCAGTTCGAATAACTATGGCTACACCTTC.

This clonotype was found a few times. The chain recombines TRBV12-3 or TRBV12-4 with TRBJ1-2; 11 nucleotides match TRBD1. This CDR3 region has 18 residues. J gave up 4 bases and V 6 bases, and 16 bases lay outside the gene matches. In nucleotides, the CDR3 is TGTGCCAGCAGGCTCCCAGGGACAGGGGGTTTAGGTAGCTATGGCTACACCTTC. Encoded protein: CASRLPGTGGLGSYGYTF.

This clonotype has a count of ten or more. J is TRBJ2-5 and V is TRBV6-2 or TRBV6-3; D not certain. Germline CDR1 MNHEY, CDR2 SVGEGT. CDR3 length equals 14 residues. Trimming shortened V by 1 base and J by 2 bases, and 8 bases separated the two germline ends. CDR3: CASSYFARQETQYF. The CDR3 DNA is TGTGCCAGCAGTTACTTTGCCAGGCAAGAGACCCAGTACTTC.

The chain links TRBV19 to TRBJ1-5; D is uncertain. The germline V gene encodes CDR1 LNHDA and CDR2 SQIVND (reference sequence). The length of the CDR3 is 14 residues. Between the trimmed V and J ends, which lost 7 bases and 1 base, there was a span of 11 bases. CDR3 nucleotides: TGTGCCAGTAACCCCCGCGGGAGCAATCAGCCCCAGCATTTT. Translated: CASNPRGSNQPQHF.

The V call is TRBV6-1, the J call TRBJ2-7; 9 positions match TRBD2. CDR3 length: 18 residues. Looked up from germline, CDR1 is MNHNS and CDR2 is SASEGT. After removal of 7 bases from V and 6 bases from J, the junction contained 22 bases not matched to a gene. The CDR3 DNA reads TGTGCCAGCAATAAGGAGGGGGTGGCGGGAGGGCCGCCGCTCGAGCAGTACTTC. This gives the protein CASNKEGVAGGPPLEQYF.

This clonotype was found many times. The V call is TRBV28, the J call TRBJ1-1, with a possible D match to TRBD1 (5 bases). From germline, CDR1 is MDHEN and CDR2 SYDVKM. The CDR3 has 12 residues. Trimming stripped 11 bases from V and 0 bases from J, with 10 bases between. The CDR3 DNA sequence: TGTGCCGTCGTGGGGGTGAACACTGAAGCTTTCTTT. Its translation: CAVVGVNTEAFF.

This clonotype was recorded a few times. This CDR3 reads CASSQGTSGLAKNIQYF. The CDR3, as DNA: TGTGCCAGCAGCCAAGGGACTAGCGGTTTAGCCAAAAACATTCAGTACTTC. The gene calls are TRBV3-1 and TRBJ2-4; 10 positions agree with TRBD2. The V gene's germline CDR1 is LGHDT and CDR2 YNNKEL (reference sequence). This CDR3 is 17 amino acids long. V shed 1 base, J shed 0 bases, and the junction held 3 bases outside the gene matches.

This clonotype was recorded a few times. This chain connects TRBV6-1 to TRBJ1-2; 9 bases fit TRBD1. The V gene's germline CDR1 is MNHNS and CDR2 SASEGT. V was pared by 3 bases and J by 5 bases, with 7 bases of the junction left unmatched. This CDR3 is 15 amino acids long. The CDR3 coding sequence is TGTGCCAGCAGTGATGGGACAGGGTCGAATTATGGCTACACCTTC. This codes for CASSDGTGSNYGYTF.

CDR3 nucleotides: TGCGCCAGCAGCTTGGTCGGGACACAGAACTATGGCTACACCTTC. Residues: CASSLVGTQNYGYTF. The chain couples TRBV5-1 to TRBJ1-2, with TRBD1 as a possible D gene (6 bases). Germline loops: CDR1 SGHRS, CDR2 YFSETQ. There are 15 residues in the CDR3. Deletions cut 0 bases from V and 2 bases from J, with 11 bases between.

The chain uses TRBV19 and TRBJ1-2; the D gene is possibly TRBD1 (6 bases). Germline V gene lookup returns CDR1 LNHDA and CDR2 SQIVND (reference sequence). Trimming pared 7 bases from V and 8 bases from J, leaving 23 bases between. The CDR3 has 15 amino acids. The CDR3 DNA reads TGTGCCAGTATCCCCTCCGTCGGGGGGCCGGAGGGCTACACCTTC. It encodes CASIPSVGGPEGYTF.

The chain links TRBV19 to TRBJ1-1; 7 nucleotides agree with TRBD1. The J segment lost 4 bases and the V segment lost 7 bases, leaving 6 bases of the junction unmatched. This CDR3 spans 13 amino acids. From germline, CDR1 is LNHDA and CDR2 SQIVND (reference sequence). The CDR3 spells CASIRDSGTEAFF. CDR3 sequence (DNA): TGTGCCAGTATACGGGACAGTGGCACTGAAGCTTTCTTT.